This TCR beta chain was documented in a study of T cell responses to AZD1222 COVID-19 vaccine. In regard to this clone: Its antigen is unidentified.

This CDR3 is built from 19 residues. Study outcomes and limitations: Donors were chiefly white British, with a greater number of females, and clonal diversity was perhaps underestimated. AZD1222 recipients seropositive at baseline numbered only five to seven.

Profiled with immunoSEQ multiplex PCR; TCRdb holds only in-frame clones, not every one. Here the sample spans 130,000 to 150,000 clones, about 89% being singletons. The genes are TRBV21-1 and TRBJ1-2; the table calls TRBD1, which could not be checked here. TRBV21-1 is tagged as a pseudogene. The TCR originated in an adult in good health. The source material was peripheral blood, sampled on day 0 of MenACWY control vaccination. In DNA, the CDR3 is TGTGCCAGCAGCAAATCCCAACTAAATTACAGGGACACCAACTATGGCTACACCTTC. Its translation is CASSKSQLNYRDTNYGYTF.